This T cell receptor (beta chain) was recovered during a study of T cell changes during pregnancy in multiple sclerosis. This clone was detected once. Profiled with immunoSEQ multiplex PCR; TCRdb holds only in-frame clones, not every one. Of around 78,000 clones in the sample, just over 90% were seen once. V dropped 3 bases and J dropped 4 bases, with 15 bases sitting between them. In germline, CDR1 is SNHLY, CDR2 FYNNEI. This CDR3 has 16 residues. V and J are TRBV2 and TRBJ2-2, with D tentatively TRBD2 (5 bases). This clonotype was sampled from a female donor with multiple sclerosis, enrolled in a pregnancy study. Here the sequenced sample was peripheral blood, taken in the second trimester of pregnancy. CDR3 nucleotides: TGTGCCAGCAGTGAGTACGGACTCTGGGGCACCGGGGAGCTGTTTTTT. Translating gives CASSEYGLWGTGELFF.